A few counts support the clone carrying this T cell receptor (beta chain). Its cognate antigen is unknown. This specimen belongs to a study of early T cells in non-severe SARS-CoV-2 infection. Overall study context: From unsorted whole blood, bulk RNA was sequenced, and the chains remained unpaired. Study-level points and caveats: Anti-spike CD8 specificities were favored by VDJdb matching, whose results missed private and CD4 specificities.

V lost 2 bases, J lost 7 bases, and 12 bases lay in between. This CDR3 comprises 14 residues. As part of library construction, unique molecular identifiers were attached to individual cDNA molecules. TCRdb re-called the 5' RACE reads through MiXCR, storing one row per CDR3 protein. The table lists some 48,000 distinct CDR3 sequences, roughly 6.1% of them singletons. The sample consisted of whole blood, taken at baseline. The clonotype comes from an adult who was a healthcare worker with PCR-confirmed SARS-CoV-2 infection or an uninfected control (not recorded which). This chain connects TRBV12-3 or TRBV12-4 to TRBJ2-1; D remains unclear. The CDR3 DNA follows: TGTGCCAGCAGTTTACGGCTAGTTAGGAATGAGCAGTTCTTC. Residues: CASSLRLVRNEQFF.